Listed below are T cell receptor beta chains from one sample, sequenced in a study of CD8 T cells in Susac syndrome. TCRdb called the immunoSEQ multiplex PCR reads again in MiXCR, with one record for every CDR3 protein. The sample has some 200,000 distinct CDR3 sequences, 95% seen once. Sequencing was carried out using CD4+ T cells from PBMCs. Receptors originate from a human donor with multiple sclerosis. Each CDR3 is given with its conserved first and last residue. The D gene is left open where the match is weak. Expanded clones are given a class, and other clones once, few, many or no size at all.

D	V	size	J	DNA	CDR3
-	TRBV29-1	-	TRBJ2-7	TGCAGCGTTGGGGGTGACTCCTACGAGCAGTACTTC	CSVGGDSYEQYF
TRBD2	TRBV29-1	-	TRBJ2-5	TGCAGCGTCGTTGATAGCGGGAGTACGGAGACCCAGTACTTC	CSVVDSGSTETQYF
TRBD1	TRBV2	-	TRBJ1-2	TGTGCCAGCAGGAGACAGGGGGTCTATGGCTACACCTTC	CASRRQGVYGYTF
-	TRBV30	few	TRBJ2-1	TGTGCCTGGAGTGTGGGCCTCTCCTACAATGAGCAGTTCTTC	CAWSVGLSYNEQFF
-	TRBV20-1	-	TRBJ2-1	TGCAGTGCCGCGGGCTGGGATCGCAATGAGCAGTTCTTC	CSAAGWDRNEQFF
-	TRBV7-2	-	TRBJ2-7	TGTGCCAGCAGCTTAAATCCAGCAGGCTACGAGCAGTACTTC	CASSLNPAGYEQYF
-	TRBV5-1	once	TRBJ1-1	TGCGCCAGCAGCGAAGGACGGGACCTCTACACTGAAGCTTTCTTT	CASSEGRDLYTEAFF
-	TRBV19	-	TRBJ1-2	TGTGCCAGTAGTATTGTCTCCTATGGCTACACCTTC	CASSIVSYGYTF
-	TRBV29-1	-	TRBJ1-2	TGCAGCGGCACCAATGCGGGCGGCTACACCTTC	CSGTNAGGYTF
-	TRBV7-9	-	TRBJ2-2	TGTGCCAGCAGCTTAGAAGGATCCGGGGAGCTGTTTTTT	CASSLEGSGELFF
-	TRBV5-1	-	TRBJ2-3	TGCGCCAGCAGCTTCAAAAACGCGGGAGATACGCAGTATTTT	CASSFKNAGDTQYF
-	TRBV12-5	-	TRBJ2-1	TGTGCTAGTGGTTTAATCAATGAGCAGTTCTTC	CASGLINEQFF
-	TRBV6-6	-	TRBJ2-5	TGTGCCAGCAGTTTTGATTTCTTAGGAGAGACCCAGTACTTC	CASSFDFLGETQYF
-	TRBV30	-	TRBJ2-5	TGTGCCTGGAGTGTAGGGGGGATTGAGACCCAGTACTTC	CAWSVGGIETQYF
-	TRBV30	-	TRBJ2-5	TGTGCCTGGGGACCTGGGGAGACCCAGTACTTC	CAWGPGETQYF
-	TRBV10-3	-	TRBJ2-7	TGTGCCATCAGTGAGCTACCCGGCCCAATACGGGAGCCTACCTACGAGCAGTACTTC	CAISELPGPIREPTYEQYF
TRBD1	TRBV9	-	TRBJ2-3	TGTGCCAGCAGCCCCCGGACAGGGGCCAGCACAGATACGCAGTATTTT	CASSPRTGASTDTQYF
TRBD2	TRBV20-1	once	TRBJ2-3	TGCAGTGCAACCCGACTAGCGGGAGAGACAGATACGCAGTATTTT	CSATRLAGETDTQYF
-	TRBV9	-	TRBJ2-2	TGTGCCAGCAGCGTAGCGTATCCCGGGGAGCTGTTTTTT	CASSVAYPGELFF
TRBD2	TRBV15	-	TRBJ2-1	TGTGCCACCAGCAGAGGAACGACTAGCGGGATCTACAATGAGCAGTTCTTC	CATSRGTTSGIYNEQFF
-	TRBV12-3/TRBV12-4	once	TRBJ2-7	TGTGCCAGCAGTTTCGAGGCTCCTTCGGAATACGAGCAGTACTTC	CASSFEAPSEYEQYF
TRBD1	TRBV19	-	TRBJ2-6	TGTGCCAGTGGGACAGGGGCGTCAGGGGCCAACGTCCTGACTTTC	CASGTGASGANVLTF
-	TRBV7-9	-	TRBJ2-7	TGTGCCAGCAGCTCGACAGTCACCTACGAGCAGTACTTC	CASSSTVTYEQYF
-	TRBV30	-	TRBJ2-5	TGTGCCTGGAGTGTTCCCACCCGGGAGACCCAGTACTTC	CAWSVPTRETQYF
-	TRBV4-1	-	TRBJ1-1	TGCGCCAGCAGCCAGGCGGGGCGGGGACCTGAAGCTTTCTTT	CASSQAGRGPEAFF
TRBD1	TRBV5-6	once	TRBJ1-1	TGTGCCAGCAGCTCCCCTAGGACAGGCTTCGAAGCTTTCTTT	CASSSPRTGFEAFF
TRBD2	TRBV28	-	TRBJ2-1	TGTGCCAGCAGTTACCCCCGTGCGGGAGGGGATGAGCAGTTCTTC	CASSYPRAGGDEQFF
-	TRBV20-1	-	TRBJ1-1	TGCAGTGCTAAGATGGGCACTGAAGCTTTCTTT	CSAKMGTEAFF
TRBD1	TRBV5-6	once	TRBJ1-1	TGTGCCAGCATCATCCTCGCTGGGGACAGGGTTAGTACTGAAGCTTTCTTT	CASIILAGDRVSTEAFF
-	TRBV15	-	TRBJ2-4	TGTGCCACCAGCGGAGTGGGAAACATTCAGTACTTC	CATSGVGNIQYF
TRBD1	TRBV29-1	-	TRBJ2-7	TGCAGCGTTGTGCTCGGGGACAGAGTTTACGAGCAGTACTTC	CSVVLGDRVYEQYF
TRBD1	TRBV20-1	-	TRBJ1-2	TGCAGTGCTAGAGACCTACGGACAGGGAGAGACTATGGCTACACCTTC	CSARDLRTGRDYGYTF
TRBD1	TRBV3-1	-	TRBJ2-1	TGTGCCAGCAGCCCTAGACAGGGGGCGCCGAATGAGCAGTTCTTC	CASSPRQGAPNEQFF
-	TRBV7-2	-	TRBJ2-5	TGTGCCAGCAGCTTAGCGTCTTCCGTTTCGGAGACCCAGTACTTC	CASSLASSVSETQYF
TRBD1	TRBV3-1	-	TRBJ1-2	TGTGCCAGCAGTACAGGGGGCGTCATTCGCACCCCCGGCTACACCTTC	CASSTGGVIRTPGYTF
-	TRBV29-1	-	TRBJ2-3	TGCAGCGCCCTGGGGGCGGGACATACGCAGTATTTT	CSALGAGHTQYF
-	TRBV29-1	-	TRBJ1-2	TGCAGCGTTGGGAACGTGGGAGGGACCTATGGCTACACCTTC	CSVGNVGGTYGYTF
TRBD2	TRBV12-3/TRBV12-4	-	TRBJ2-3	TGTGCCAGCAGTTTACCCTCCGGTGCTAGCGGGGGGGCGTGGCAGTATTTT	CASSLPSGASGGAWQYF
TRBD2	TRBV5-1	-	TRBJ2-5	TGCGCCAGCAGCTTGGCTAGCGGGACAGAGACCCAGTACTTC	CASSLASGTETQYF
TRBD1	TRBV12-3/TRBV12-4	-	TRBJ1-1	TGTGCCAGCAGTAACGACAGGGGTGGCACTGAAGCTTTCTTT	CASSNDRGGTEAFF
-	TRBV9	once	TRBJ2-4	TGTGCCAGCAGCCCCCGCCCCACAGGCGCGGGGAACATTCAGTACTTC	CASSPRPTGAGNIQYF
-	TRBV29-1	-	TRBJ2-1	TGCAGCGTTCAACCGGGAACTCCTTTGTCCTACAATGAGCAGTTCTTC	CSVQPGTPLSYNEQFF
TRBD1	TRBV7-9	-	TRBJ2-5	TGTGCCAGCAGCCGAGGACAGGGGGCCCCAGAGACCCAGTACTTC	CASSRGQGAPETQYF
-	TRBV5-1	-	TRBJ2-1	TGCGCCAGCAACTATAGACACCAGTATGACAATGAGCAGTTCTTC	CASNYRHQYDNEQFF
-	TRBV29-1	-	TRBJ1-1	TGCAGCGTTGAAGGTTACGATGCTTTCTTT	CSVEGYDAFF
-	TRBV2	-	TRBJ2-1	TGTGCCAGCAGCGCCTTCCCCCAGGGCAATGAGCAGTTCTTC	CASSAFPQGNEQFF
-	TRBV7-8	-	TRBJ1-6	TGTGCCAGCAGCTTAGTTCGGAGTCTCTATAATTCACCCCTCCACTTT	CASSLVRSLYNSPLHF
TRBD1	TRBV5-1	once	TRBJ2-1	TGCGCCAGCAGCTTCCCGGGACAGGGTAAGGAGCAGTTCTTC	CASSFPGQGKEQFF
-	TRBV14	once	TRBJ1-6	TGTGCCAGCAGCCTCCAGACCCTTTCACCCCTCCACTTT	CASSLQTLSPLHF
-	TRBV6-6	-	TRBJ1-6	TGTGCCAGCAGTCCTCAAGGGACTCTCAATTCACCCCTCCACTTT	CASSPQGTLNSPLHF
-	TRBV29-1	-	TRBJ2-3	TGCAGCGGGGAATTAGGGACAGATACGCAGTATTTT	CSGELGTDTQYF
-	TRBV20-1	-	TRBJ1-2	TGCAGTGTTCGAGCTGGCTATGGCTACACCTTC	CSVRAGYGYTF
-	TRBV12-2	-	TRBJ2-7	TGTGCAAGTCGCTTATATGTGCCTCCGGGAGCGGCTTACGAGCAGTACTTC	CASRLYVPPGAAYEQYF
-	TRBV20-1	-	TRBJ2-5	TGCAGTGCAGGGCGGGGGACCCAGTACTTC	CSAGRGTQYF
-	TRBV5-6	-	TRBJ1-2	TGTGCCAGCAGCTTGGCGTACCGCTTGACAAGGGACTATGGCTACACCTTC	CASSLAYRLTRDYGYTF
TRBD1	TRBV30	-	TRBJ1-1	TGTGCCTGGAGTGTACAGTCAGGGGGTGTGTACACTGAAGCTTTCTTT	CAWSVQSGGVYTEAFF
TRBD1	TRBV20-1	-	TRBJ1-2	TGCAGTGCTAGAGATACTCAGGGGGCGAAGGGCTACACCTTC	CSARDTQGAKGYTF